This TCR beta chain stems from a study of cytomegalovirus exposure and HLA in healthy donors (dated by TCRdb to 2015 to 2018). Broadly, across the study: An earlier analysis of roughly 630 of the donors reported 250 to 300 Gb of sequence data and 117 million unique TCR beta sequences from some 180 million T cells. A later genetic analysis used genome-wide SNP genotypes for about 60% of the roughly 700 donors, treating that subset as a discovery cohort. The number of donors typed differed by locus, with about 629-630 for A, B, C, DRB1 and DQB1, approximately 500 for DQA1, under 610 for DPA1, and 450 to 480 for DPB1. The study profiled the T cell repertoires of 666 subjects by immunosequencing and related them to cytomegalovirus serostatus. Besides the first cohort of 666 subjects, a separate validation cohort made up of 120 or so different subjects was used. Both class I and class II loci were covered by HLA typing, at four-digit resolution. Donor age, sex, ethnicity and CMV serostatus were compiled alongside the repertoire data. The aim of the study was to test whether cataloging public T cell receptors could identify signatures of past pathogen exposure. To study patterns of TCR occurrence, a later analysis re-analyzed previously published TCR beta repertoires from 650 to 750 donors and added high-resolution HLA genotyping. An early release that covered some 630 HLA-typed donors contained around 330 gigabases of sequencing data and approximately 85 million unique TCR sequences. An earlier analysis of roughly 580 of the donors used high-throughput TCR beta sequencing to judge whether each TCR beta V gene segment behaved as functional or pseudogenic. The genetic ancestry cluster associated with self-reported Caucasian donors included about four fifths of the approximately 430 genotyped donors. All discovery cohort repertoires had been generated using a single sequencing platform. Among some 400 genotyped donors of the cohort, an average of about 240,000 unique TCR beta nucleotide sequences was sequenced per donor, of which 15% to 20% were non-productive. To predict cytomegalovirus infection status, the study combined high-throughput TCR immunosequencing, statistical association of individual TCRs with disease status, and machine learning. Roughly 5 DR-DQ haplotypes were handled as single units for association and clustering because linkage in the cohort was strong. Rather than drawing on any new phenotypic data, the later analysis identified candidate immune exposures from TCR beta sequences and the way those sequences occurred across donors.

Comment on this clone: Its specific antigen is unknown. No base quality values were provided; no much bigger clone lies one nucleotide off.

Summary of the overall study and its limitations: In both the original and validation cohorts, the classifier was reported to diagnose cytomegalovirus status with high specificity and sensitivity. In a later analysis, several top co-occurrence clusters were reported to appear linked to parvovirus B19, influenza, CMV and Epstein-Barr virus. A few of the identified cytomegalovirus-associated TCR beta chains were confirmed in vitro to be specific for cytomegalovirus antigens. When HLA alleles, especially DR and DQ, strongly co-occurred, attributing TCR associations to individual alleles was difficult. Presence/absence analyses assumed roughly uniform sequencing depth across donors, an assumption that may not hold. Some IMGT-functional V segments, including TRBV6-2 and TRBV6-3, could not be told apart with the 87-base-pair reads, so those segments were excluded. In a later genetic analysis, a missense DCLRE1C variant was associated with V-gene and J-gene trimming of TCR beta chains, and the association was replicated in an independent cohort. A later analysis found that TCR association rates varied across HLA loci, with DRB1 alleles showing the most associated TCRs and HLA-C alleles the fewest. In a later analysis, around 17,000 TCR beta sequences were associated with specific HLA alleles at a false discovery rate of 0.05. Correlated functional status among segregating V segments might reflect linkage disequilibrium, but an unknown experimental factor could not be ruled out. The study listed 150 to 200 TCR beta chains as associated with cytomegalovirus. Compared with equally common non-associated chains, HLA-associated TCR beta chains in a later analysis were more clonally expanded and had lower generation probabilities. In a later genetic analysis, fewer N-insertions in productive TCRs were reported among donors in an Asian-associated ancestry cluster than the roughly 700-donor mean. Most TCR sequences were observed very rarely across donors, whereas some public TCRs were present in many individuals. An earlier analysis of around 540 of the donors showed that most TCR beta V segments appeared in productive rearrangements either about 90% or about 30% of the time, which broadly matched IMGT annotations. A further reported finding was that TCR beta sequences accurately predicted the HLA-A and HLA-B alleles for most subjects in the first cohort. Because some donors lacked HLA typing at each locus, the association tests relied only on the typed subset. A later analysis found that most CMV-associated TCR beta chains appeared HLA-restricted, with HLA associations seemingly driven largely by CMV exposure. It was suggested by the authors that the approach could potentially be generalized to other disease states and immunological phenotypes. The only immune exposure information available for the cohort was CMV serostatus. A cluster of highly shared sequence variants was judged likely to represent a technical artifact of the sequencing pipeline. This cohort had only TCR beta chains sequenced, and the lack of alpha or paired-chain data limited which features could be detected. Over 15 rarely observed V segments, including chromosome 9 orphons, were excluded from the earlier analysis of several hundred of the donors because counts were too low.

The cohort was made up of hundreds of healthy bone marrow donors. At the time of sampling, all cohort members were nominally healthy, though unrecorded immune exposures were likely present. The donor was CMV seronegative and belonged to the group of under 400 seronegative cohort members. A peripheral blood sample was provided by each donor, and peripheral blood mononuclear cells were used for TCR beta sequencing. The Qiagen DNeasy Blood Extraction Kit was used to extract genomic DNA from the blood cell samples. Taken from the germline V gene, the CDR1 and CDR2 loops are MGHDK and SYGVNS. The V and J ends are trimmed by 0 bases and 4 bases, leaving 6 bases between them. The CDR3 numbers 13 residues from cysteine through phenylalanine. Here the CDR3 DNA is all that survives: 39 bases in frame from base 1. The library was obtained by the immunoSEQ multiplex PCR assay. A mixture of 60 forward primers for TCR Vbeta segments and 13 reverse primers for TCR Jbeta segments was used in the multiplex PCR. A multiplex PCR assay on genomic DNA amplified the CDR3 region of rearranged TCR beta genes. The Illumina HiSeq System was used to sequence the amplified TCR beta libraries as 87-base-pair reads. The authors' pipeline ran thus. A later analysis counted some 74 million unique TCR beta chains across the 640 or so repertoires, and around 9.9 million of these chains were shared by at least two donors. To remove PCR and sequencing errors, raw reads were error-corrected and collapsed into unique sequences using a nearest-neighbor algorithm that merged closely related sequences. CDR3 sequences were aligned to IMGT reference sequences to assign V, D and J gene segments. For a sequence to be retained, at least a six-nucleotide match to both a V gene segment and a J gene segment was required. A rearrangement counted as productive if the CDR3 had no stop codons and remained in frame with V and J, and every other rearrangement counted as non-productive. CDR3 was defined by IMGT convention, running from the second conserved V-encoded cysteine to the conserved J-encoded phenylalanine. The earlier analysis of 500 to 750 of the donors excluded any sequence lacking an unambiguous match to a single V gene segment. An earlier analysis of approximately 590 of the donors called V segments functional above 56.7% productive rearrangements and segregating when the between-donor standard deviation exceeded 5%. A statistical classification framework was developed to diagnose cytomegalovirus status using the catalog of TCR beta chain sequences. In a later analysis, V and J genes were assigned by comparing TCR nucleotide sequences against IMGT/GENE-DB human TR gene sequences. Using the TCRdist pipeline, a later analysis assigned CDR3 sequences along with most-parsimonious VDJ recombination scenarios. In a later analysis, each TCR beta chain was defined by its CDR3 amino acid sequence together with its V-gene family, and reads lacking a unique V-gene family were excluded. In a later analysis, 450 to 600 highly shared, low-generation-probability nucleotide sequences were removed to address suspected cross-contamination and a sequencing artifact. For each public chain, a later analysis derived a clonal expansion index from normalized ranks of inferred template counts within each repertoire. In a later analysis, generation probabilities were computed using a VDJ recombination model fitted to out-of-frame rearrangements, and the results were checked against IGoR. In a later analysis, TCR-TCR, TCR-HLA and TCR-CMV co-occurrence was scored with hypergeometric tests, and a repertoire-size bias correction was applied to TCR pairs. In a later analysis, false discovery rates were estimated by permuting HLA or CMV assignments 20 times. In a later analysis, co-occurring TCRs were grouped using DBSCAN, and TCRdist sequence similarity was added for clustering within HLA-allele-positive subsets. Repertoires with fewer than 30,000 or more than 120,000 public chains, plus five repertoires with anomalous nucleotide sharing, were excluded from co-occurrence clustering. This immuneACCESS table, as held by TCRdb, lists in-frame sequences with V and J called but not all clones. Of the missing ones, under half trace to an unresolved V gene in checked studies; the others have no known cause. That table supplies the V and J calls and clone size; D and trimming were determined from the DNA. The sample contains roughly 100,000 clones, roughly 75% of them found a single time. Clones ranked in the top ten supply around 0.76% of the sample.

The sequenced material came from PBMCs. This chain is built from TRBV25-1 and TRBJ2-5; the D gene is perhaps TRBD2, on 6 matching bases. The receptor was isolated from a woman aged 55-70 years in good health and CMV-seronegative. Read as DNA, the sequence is TGTGCCAGCAGTGAATACGGGGGAGAGACCCAGTACTTC. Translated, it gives CASSEYGGETQYF.